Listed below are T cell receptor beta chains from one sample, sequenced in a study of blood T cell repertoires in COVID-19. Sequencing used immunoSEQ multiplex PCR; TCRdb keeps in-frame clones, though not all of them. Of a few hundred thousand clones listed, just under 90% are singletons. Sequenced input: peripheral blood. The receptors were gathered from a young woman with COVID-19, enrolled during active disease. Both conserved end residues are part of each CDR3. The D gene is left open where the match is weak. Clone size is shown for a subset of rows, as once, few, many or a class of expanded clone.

CASAGGGSYNSPLHF	TGTGCCAGCGCCGGGGGAGGCTCCTATAATTCACCCCTCCACTTT	TRBV19	TRBJ1-6	-	-
CASSQSWPETQYF	TGTGCCAGCAGCCAGTCGTGGCCTGAGACCCAGTACTTC	TRBV14	TRBJ2-5	-	-
CASSLYRGTEAFF	TGTGCCAGCAGTTTATATCGAGGCACTGAAGCTTTCTTT	TRBV27	TRBJ1-1	-	-
CASSPDSYGYTF	TGTGCCAGTAGTCCCGACAGCTATGGCTACACCTTC	TRBV19	TRBJ1-2	few	-
CATSRARRQGNTEAFF	TGTGCCACCAGCAGAGCTAGGCGGCAGGGGAACACTGAAGCTTTCTTT	TRBV15	TRBJ1-1	-	-
CASSKARSKISPQHF	TGTGCCAGCAGCAAAGCTAGGAGTAAGATCAGCCCCCAGCATTTT	TRBV21-1	TRBJ1-5	-	-
CASSLDRASYSPLHF	TGTGCCAGCAGTTTGGACAGGGCTTCTTATTCACCCCTCCACTTT	TRBV6-5	TRBJ1-6	once	TRBD1
CASKRQGTYNSPLHF	TGTGCCAGCAAACGACAGGGGACCTATAATTCACCCCTCCACTTT	TRBV7-8	TRBJ1-6	-	TRBD1
CASSAGQGMGQPQHF	TGTGCCAGCAGCGCTGGGCAGGGGATGGGTCAGCCCCAGCATTTT	TRBV9	TRBJ1-5	-	-
CAARANEKLFF	TGCGCGGCTCGGGCTAATGAAAAACTGTTTTTT	TRBV29-1	TRBJ1-4	few	-
CASTRPGQTNYGYTF	TGTGCCAGCACCCGGCCGGGACAAACTAACTATGGCTACACCTTC	TRBV2	TRBJ1-2	-	-
CASSIDLGTGSASLFF	TGTGCCAGTAGTATAGATTTGGGGACAGGGTCTGCATCCCTGTTTTTT	TRBV19	TRBJ1-4	-	TRBD1
CASSGGLNTEAFF	TGTGCCAGCAGTGGAGGTCTGAACACTGAAGCTTTCTTT	TRBV2	TRBJ1-1	-	-
CASSPRREQPQHF	TGTGCCAGCTCACCACGGAGGGAACAGCCCCAGCATTTT	TRBV18	TRBJ1-5	-	-
CASSRDRGIYEQYF	TGTGCCAGCAGCAGGGACAGGGGGATCTACGAGCAGTACTTC	TRBV6-5	TRBJ2-7	-	TRBD1
CASRFSTGELFF	TGTGCCAGCAGGTTTAGCACCGGGGAGCTGTTTTTT	TRBV6-5	TRBJ2-2	-	-
CASSPVRVYEQYF	TGTGCCAGCAGCCCCGTCCGGGTCTACGAGCAGTACTTC	TRBV6-2/TRBV6-3	TRBJ2-7	-	-
CASSHSVAGGYNEQFF	TGTGCCAGCAGCCATTCCGTAGCGGGGGGCTACAATGAGCAGTTCTTC	TRBV3-1/TRBV3-2	TRBJ2-1	-	TRBD2
CASSTTGLADTDTQYF	TGTGCCAGCAGCACGACAGGACTAGCGGACACAGATACGCAGTATTTT	TRBV7-3	TRBJ2-3	-	TRBD2
CASSSGTTASTNEKLFF	TGTGCCAGCAGCTCCGGGACAACGGCTTCAACTAATGAAAAACTGTTTTTT	TRBV7-6	TRBJ1-4	-	-
CASSQIRQGSQPEAFF	TGTGCCAGCAGCCAAATAAGACAGGGGTCCCAGCCTGAAGCTTTCTTT	TRBV3-1/TRBV3-2	TRBJ1-1	-	TRBD1
CASSRYRDGYTF	TGTGCCAGCAGCCGATACAGGGATGGCTACACCTTC	TRBV11-2	TRBJ1-2	-	-
CAIDRDSSGNTIYF	TGTGCCATCGACCGGGACAGCTCTGGAAACACCATATATTTT	TRBV2	TRBJ1-3	few	TRBD1
CASSSNPGDTEAFF	TGTGCCAGCAGCTCCAATCCGGGGGACACTGAAGCTTTCTTT	TRBV7-2	TRBJ1-1	-	-
CASSLGADQPQHF	TGTGCCAGCAGCTTGGGGGCGGATCAGCCCCAGCATTTT	TRBV11-2	TRBJ1-5	few	-
CAISEGPGNTEAFF	TGTGCCATCAGTGAGGGGCCTGGGAACACTGAAGCTTTCTTT	TRBV10-3	TRBJ1-1	-	-
CASSRDIDCRSPLHF	TGCGCCAGCAGTCGGGACATTGATTGCAGATCACCCCTCCACTTT	TRBV23-1	TRBJ1-6	-	-
CASSWGLAGGDNEQFF	TGTGCCAGCAGCTGGGGACTAGCGGGGGGGGACAATGAGCAGTTCTTC	TRBV7-6	TRBJ2-1	once	TRBD2
CASSYSQGWNTEAFF	TGTGCCAGCAGTTACTCGCAGGGTTGGAACACTGAAGCTTTCTTT	TRBV6-2/TRBV6-3	TRBJ1-1	-	-
CASSYEPSELTQYF	TGTGCCAGCAGTTACGAGCCTAGCGAGCTTACGCAGTATTTT	TRBV6-5	TRBJ2-3	-	-
CASSLGGLNTDTQYF	TGCGCCAGCAGCTTGGGGGGCCTAAACACAGATACGCAGTATTTT	TRBV5-1	TRBJ2-3	-	-
CAISDDRGQYTIYF	TGTGCCATCAGTGACGACAGGGGGCAGTACACCATATATTTT	TRBV10-3	TRBJ1-3	once	TRBD1
CASSTYTGGSSPLHF	TGTGCCAGCAGTACATATACAGGGGGGAGTTCACCCCTCCACTTT	TRBV28	TRBJ1-6	-	TRBD1
CASSIGTGGMNSPLHF	TGTGCCAGCAGCATTGGGACAGGGGGCATGAATTCACCCCTCCACTTT	TRBV7-2	TRBJ1-6	-	TRBD1
CASRSGPQHF	TGTGCAAGTAGATCAGGGCCCCAGCATTTT	TRBV6-5	TRBJ1-5	once	-
CASTGLAGAGELFF	TGTGCCAGCACGGGACTAGCGGGAGCCGGGGAGCTGTTTTTT	TRBV11-3	TRBJ2-2	-	TRBD2